This T cell receptor delta chain was identified in a study of γδ T cells in repeated Plasmodium falciparum infection. Study information: Malian repertoires were sampled cross-sectionally without transmission and longitudinally through febrile malaria. Study-wide results and limits: Waves of new clonotype selection appeared after repeated controlled infections in Vdelta2-negative, largely Vdelta1+, gammadelta T cells. One small rural Malian village, predominantly a single ethnic group, supplied the cohort.

Each sorted gammadelta sample had TRG and TRD chains sequenced. TCRdb re-called the multiplex PCR reads through CATT. This sample has over 45,000 delta-chain clones, with 1.5% to 2% found just once. The CDR3 is 16 residues long. Germline CDR1 and CDR2: TSWWSYY and QGS. Flow sorting of PBMC yielded separate Vgamma9/Vdelta2+ and Vdelta2-negative gammadelta T cell populations for bulk repertoire analysis. This clone was counted a few times. Its antigen is as yet unknown. This likely reflects a read error, since a far larger clone is one base away. The same CDR3 arises from other DNA sequences in this sample as well.

The chain carries TRDV1 and TRDJ1; TRDD3 is a possible D gene (5 bases). The J gene, absent from TCRdb, was called here by matching the DNA to germline. The sequence derives from a pool of human donors (malaria-infected and uninfected, not separated). Sequencing input: gamma-delta T cells from blood. This CDR3 reads CALGEREVWDTDKLIF. CDR3 sequence (DNA): TGTGCCCTTGGGGAACGGGAGGTTTGGGACACCGATAAACTCATCTTT.